This entry concerns a single TCR beta chain. As yet, its antigen is unknown. This specimen comes from a study of shared clonotypes between healthy human individuals. The study's findings and limits: The sampled material consisted only of blood, and tissue repertoires are likely to differ. Relative to their counterparts shared across all four donors, non-shared clonotypes exhibited diminished generation probabilities. What naive subsets generally showed was a larger estimated richness than memory subsets showed.

The CDR3 is 15 residues long. V was clipped by 5 bases and J by 2 bases; unmatched bases: 5. Germline CDR1 and CDR2: SNHLY and FYNNEI. In the sorted-subset replicate PCRs, 200 ng DNA, 25,000 to 30,000 T cell genomes, was used. Libraries were prepared by immunoSEQ multiplex PCR; TCRdb keeps only in-frame clonotypes and omits some of them. The sample contains about 1 million clones, around 74% of which appear only once. Sequencing was performed on memory CD4+ T cells sorted from blood. Subset described: CD45RA-negative fraction. The clonotype was recovered from a man aged 18 to 35 in good health. This chain joins TRBV2 and TRBJ1-5, with TRBD1 matching over 8 bases. In DNA form, the CDR3 reads TGTGCCAGCAGTAGGACAGGGTGGGGCAATCAGCCCCAGCATTTT. Amino acid sequence: CASSRTGWGNQPQHF. The full variable domain, in which reference TRBV2 and TRBJ1-5 provide the parts outside the CDR3, is EPEVTQTPSHQVTQMGQEVILRCVPISNHLYFYWYRQILGQKVEFLVSFYNNEISEKSEIFDDQFSVERPDGSNFTLKIRSTKLEDSAMYFCASSRTGWGNQPQHFGDGTRLSIL.